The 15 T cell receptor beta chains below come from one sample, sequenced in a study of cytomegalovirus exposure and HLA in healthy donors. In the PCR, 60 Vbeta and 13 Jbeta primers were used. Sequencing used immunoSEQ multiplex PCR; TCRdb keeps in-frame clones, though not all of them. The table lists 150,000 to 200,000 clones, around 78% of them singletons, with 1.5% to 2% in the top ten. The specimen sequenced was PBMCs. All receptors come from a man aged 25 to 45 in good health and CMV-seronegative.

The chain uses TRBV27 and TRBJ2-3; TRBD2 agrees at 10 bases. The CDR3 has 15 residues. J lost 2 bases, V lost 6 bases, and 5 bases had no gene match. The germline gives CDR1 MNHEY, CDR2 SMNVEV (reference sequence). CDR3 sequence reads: CASSPLAGITDTQYF. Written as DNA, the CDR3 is TGTGCCAGCAGCCCACTAGCGGGAATCACAGATACGCAGTATTTT.

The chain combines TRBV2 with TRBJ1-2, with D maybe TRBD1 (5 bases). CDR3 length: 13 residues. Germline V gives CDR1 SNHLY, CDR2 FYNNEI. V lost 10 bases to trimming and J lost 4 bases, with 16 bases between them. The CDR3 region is CATYTGGIYGYTF. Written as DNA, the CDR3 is TGTGCCACTTATACCGGGGGGATCTATGGCTACACCTTC.

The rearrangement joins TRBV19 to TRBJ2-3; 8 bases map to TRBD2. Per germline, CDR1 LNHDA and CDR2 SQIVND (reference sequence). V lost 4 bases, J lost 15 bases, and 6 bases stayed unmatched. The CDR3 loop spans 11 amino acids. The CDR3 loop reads CASSTGLARYF. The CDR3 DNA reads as TGTGCCAGTAGTACCGGACTAGCCCGTTATTTT. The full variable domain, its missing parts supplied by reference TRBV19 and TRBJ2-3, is DGGITQSPKYLFRKEGQNVTLSCEQNLNHDAMYWYRQDPGQGLRLIYYSQIVNDFQKGDIAEGYSVSREKKESFPLTVTSAQKNPTAFYLCASSTGLARYFGPGTRLTVL.

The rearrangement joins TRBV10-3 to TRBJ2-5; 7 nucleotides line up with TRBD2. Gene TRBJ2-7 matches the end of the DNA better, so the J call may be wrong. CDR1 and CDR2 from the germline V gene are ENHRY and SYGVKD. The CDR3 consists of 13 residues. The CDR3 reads CAVQREVYYEQYF. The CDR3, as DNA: TGTGCCGTACAACGGGAGGTCTATTACGAGCAGTACTTC.

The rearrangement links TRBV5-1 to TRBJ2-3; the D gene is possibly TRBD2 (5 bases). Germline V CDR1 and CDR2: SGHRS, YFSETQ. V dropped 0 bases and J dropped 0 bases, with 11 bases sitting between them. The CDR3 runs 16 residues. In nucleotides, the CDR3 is TGCGCCAGCAGCTTGGTAGGGCGGGCTAGCACAGATACGCAGTATTTT. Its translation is CASSLVGRASTDTQYF.

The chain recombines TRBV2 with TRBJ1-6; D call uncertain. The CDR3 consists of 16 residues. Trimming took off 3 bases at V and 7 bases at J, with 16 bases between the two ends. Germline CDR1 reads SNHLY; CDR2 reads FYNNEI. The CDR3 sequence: CASSEQAVPPNSPLHF. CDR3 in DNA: TGTGCCAGCAGTGAGCAAGCGGTACCACCCAATTCACCCCTCCACTTT.

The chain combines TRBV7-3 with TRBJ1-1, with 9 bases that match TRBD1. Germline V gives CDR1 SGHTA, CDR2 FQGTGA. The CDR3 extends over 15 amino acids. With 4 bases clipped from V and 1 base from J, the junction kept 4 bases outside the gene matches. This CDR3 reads CASSSSGQGNTEAFF. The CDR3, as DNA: TGTGCCAGCAGCTCCTCGGGACAGGGGAACACTGAAGCTTTCTTT.

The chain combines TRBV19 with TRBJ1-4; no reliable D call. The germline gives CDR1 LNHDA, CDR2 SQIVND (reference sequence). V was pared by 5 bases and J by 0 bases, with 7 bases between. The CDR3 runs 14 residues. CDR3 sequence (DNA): TGTGCCAGTAGTCGGTCGGCAACTAATGAAAAACTGTTTTTT. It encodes CASSRSATNEKLFF. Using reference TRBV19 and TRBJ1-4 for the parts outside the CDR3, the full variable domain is DGGITQSPKYLFRKEGQNVTLSCEQNLNHDAMYWYRQDPGQGLRLIYYSQIVNDFQKGDIAEGYSVSREKKESFPLTVTSAQKNPTAFYLCASSRSATNEKLFFGSGTQLSVL.

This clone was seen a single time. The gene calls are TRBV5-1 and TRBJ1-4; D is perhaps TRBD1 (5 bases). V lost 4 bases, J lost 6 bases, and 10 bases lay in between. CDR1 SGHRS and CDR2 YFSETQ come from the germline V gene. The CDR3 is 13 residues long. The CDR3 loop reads CASSHDSYEKLFF. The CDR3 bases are TGCGCCAGCAGCCACGACAGCTATGAAAAACTGTTTTTT.

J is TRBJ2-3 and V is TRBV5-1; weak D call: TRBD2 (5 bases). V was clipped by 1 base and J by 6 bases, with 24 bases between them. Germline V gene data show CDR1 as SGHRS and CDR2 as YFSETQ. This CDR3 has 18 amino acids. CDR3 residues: CASSLTLGESLRADTQYF. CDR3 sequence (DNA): TGCGCCAGCAGCTTGACCCTTGGGGAGTCACTTAGGGCCGATACGCAGTATTTT. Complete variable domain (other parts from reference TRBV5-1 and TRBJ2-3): KAGVTQTPRYLIKTRGQQVTLSCSPISGHRSVSWYQQTPGQGLQFLFEYFSETQRNKGNFPGRFSGRQFSNSRSEMNVSTLELGDSALYLCASSLTLGESLRADTQYFGPGTRLTVL.

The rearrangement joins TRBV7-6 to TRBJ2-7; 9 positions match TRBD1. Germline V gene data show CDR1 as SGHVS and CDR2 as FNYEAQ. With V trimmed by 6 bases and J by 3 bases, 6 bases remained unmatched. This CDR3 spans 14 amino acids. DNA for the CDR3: TGTGCCAGCAGTGCGGGACAGGGCCTCTACGAGCAGTACTTC. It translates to CASSAGQGLYEQYF.

CDR3 sequence: CASSVDFSTGGGTDTQYF. CDR3 sequence (DNA): TGTGCCAGCAGCGTAGACTTTTCAACAGGGGGAGGAACAGATACGCAGTATTTT. The chain is built from TRBV9 and TRBJ2-3; 8 bases map to TRBD1. Unmatched junction bases numbered 12, after V lost 0 bases and J lost 3 bases. The germline gives CDR1 SGDLS, CDR2 YYNGEE. This CDR3 comprises 18 residues.

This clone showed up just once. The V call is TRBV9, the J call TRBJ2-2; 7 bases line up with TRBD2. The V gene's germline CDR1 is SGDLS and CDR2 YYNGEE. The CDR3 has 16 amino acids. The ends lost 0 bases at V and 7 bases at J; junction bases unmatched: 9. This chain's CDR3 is CASSVGSGVGIGELFF. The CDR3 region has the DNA TGTGCCAGCAGCGTAGGGAGCGGGGTAGGAATCGGGGAGCTGTTTTTT.

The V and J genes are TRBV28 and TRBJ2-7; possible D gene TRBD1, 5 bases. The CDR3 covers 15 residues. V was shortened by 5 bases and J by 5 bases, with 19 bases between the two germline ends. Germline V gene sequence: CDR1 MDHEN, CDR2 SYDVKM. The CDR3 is CASSPPRVPPDEQYF. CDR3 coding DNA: TGTGCCAGCAGTCCCCCCAGGGTACCTCCCGACGAGCAGTACTTC.

The CDR3 sequence is CAWSVPVSYEQYF. The CDR3, as DNA: TGTGCCTGGAGTGTACCGGTATCCTACGAGCAGTACTTC. The chain recombines TRBV30 with TRBJ2-7; D is undetermined. Germline CDR1 reads GTSNPN; CDR2 reads SVGIG (reference sequence). Between the trimmed V and J ends, which lost 0 bases and 1 base, there was a span of 7 bases. This CDR3 spans 13 amino acids.